The present T cell receptor (beta chain) was sequenced within a study of shared clonotypes between healthy human individuals. On the study more broadly: The composition of the donors was a couple of women and a few men aged 18 to 49.

The V gene's germline CDR1 is PRHDT and CDR2 FYEKMQ (reference sequence). Trimming at V came to 5 bases and at J to 7 bases, leaving 17 bases not matched to a gene. This CDR3 is built from 17 residues. Note on this clone: The antigen is undetermined.

CD8 cells classed as naive were CD45RO-negative and positively selected for CCR7, excluding terminally differentiated effector memory CD45RA+ cells. Produced via immunoSEQ multiplex PCR; TCRdb's table is partial and in-frame only. Of more than 2 million clones in the sample, around 93% are singletons; the top ten hold more than 1.5%. Study conclusions and caveats: For naive CD4 cells, roughly 5% of clonotypes were shared across a few donors.

The sample taken for sequencing was naive CD8+ T cells from PBMCs. This TCR came from a man between 18 and 29 years old in good health. Some clones in this sample may be carry-over from other donors' samples. The chain uses TRBV13 and TRBJ2-1, with TRBD2 matching 7 bases. The CDR3 DNA reads TGTGCCAGCAGCCCACGGCCGGCGGGAGTGAGGGATAATGAGCAGTTCTTC. Protein: CASSPRPAGVRDNEQFF.